A selection of T cell receptor beta chains follows, all from one sample in a study of blood T cell repertoires in COVID-19. Here immunoSEQ multiplex PCR was the method, and the copy in TCRdb shows in-frame clones only, minus some. The profile shows 150,000 to 200,000 clones, around 80% of them singletons. Input material: PBMCs or T cells enriched from blood (not recorded which). The receptors stem from a woman in her 50s with acute COVID-19. Each CDR3 is given with its conserved first and last residue. Fields, in order: D gene, clone size, J gene, V gene, CDR3 protein, CDR3 DNA. A D gene is named only where the DNA matches it firmly. The size entry is marked missing in some rows and otherwise reads once, few, many or a size class.

D gene: TRBD2
clone size: once
J gene: TRBJ2-5
V gene: TRBV2
CDR3 protein: CASTGGAGLQETQYF
CDR3 DNA: TGTGCCAGCACGGGAGGTGCAGGGCTTCAAGAGACCCAGTACTTC

D gene: .
clone size: few
J gene: TRBJ1-1
V gene: TRBV5-1
CDR3 protein: CASSRGRWNTEAFF
CDR3 DNA: TGCGCCAGCAGCCGGGGGAGGTGGAACACTGAAGCTTTCTTT

D gene: .
clone size: .
J gene: TRBJ2-4
V gene: TRBV23-1
CDR3 protein: CASSHRDMAKNIQYF
CDR3 DNA: TGCGCCAGCAGTCATCGGGATATGGCCAAAAACATTCAGTACTTC

D gene: TRBD2
clone size: .
J gene: TRBJ2-2
V gene: TRBV4-3
CDR3 protein: CASSQVPSGGASGELFF
CDR3 DNA: TGCGCCAGCAGCCAAGTCCCTAGCGGGGGGGCTTCCGGGGAGCTGTTTTTT

D gene: .
clone size: .
J gene: TRBJ1-2
V gene: TRBV2
CDR3 protein: CASSESGPNYGYTF
CDR3 DNA: TGTGCCAGCAGTGAGTCAGGGCCGAACTATGGCTACACCTTC

D gene: .
clone size: .
J gene: TRBJ1-3
V gene: TRBV7-9
CDR3 protein: CASSLVGQNGNTIYF
CDR3 DNA: TGTGCCAGCAGCTTAGTAGGACAGAATGGAAACACCATATATTTT

D gene: .
clone size: .
J gene: TRBJ1-6
V gene: TRBV11-2
CDR3 protein: CASSLGGPGGGPLHF
CDR3 DNA: TGTGCCAGCAGCTTAGGAGGGCCGGGCGGGGGACCCCTCCACTTT

D gene: TRBD1
clone size: .
J gene: TRBJ2-5
V gene: TRBV5-6
CDR3 protein: CASGDRESYTQYF
CDR3 DNA: TGTGCCAGTGGGGACAGGGAAAGTTATACCCAGTACTTC

D gene: .
clone size: .
J gene: TRBJ2-1
V gene: TRBV5-6
CDR3 protein: CASIADSYNEQFF
CDR3 DNA: TGTGCCAGTATAGCGGATTCCTACAATGAGCAGTTCTTC

D gene: TRBD1
clone size: once
J gene: TRBJ2-3
V gene: TRBV5-4
CDR3 protein: CASSPRQGSDTQYF
CDR3 DNA: TGTGCCAGCAGCCCAAGACAGGGTTCAGATACGCAGTATTTT

D gene: .
clone size: .
J gene: TRBJ1-2
V gene: TRBV24-1
CDR3 protein: CATSDAGSYGYTF
CDR3 DNA: TGTGCCACCAGTGATGCCGGGAGCTATGGCTACACCTTC

D gene: .
clone size: .
J gene: TRBJ2-5
V gene: TRBV7-9
CDR3 protein: CAILPAGRETQYF
CDR3 DNA: TGTGCCATCCTCCCTGCGGGGAGAGAGACCCAGTACTTC

D gene: .
clone size: .
J gene: TRBJ1-5
V gene: TRBV6-5
CDR3 protein: CASSLGQSNQPQHF
CDR3 DNA: TGTGCCAGCAGTCTGGGGCAGAGCAATCAGCCCCAGCATTTT

D gene: TRBD2
clone size: .
J gene: TRBJ2-1
V gene: TRBV7-8
CDR3 protein: CASSSEGLAAYNEQFF
CDR3 DNA: TGTGCCAGCAGCTCCGAAGGACTAGCGGCCTACAATGAGCAGTTCTTC

D gene: TRBD2
clone size: .
J gene: TRBJ2-5
V gene: TRBV9
CDR3 protein: CASSAAGGAKTQYF
CDR3 DNA: TGTGCCAGCAGCGCAGCGGGGGGGGCGAAGACCCAGTACTTC

D gene: TRBD1
clone size: .
J gene: TRBJ1-4
V gene: TRBV11-2
CDR3 protein: CASSFGTGVNEKLFF
CDR3 DNA: TGTGCCAGCAGCTTCGGGACAGGTGTAAATGAAAAACTGTTTTTT

D gene: TRBD1
clone size: .
J gene: TRBJ1-3
V gene: TRBV11-2
CDR3 protein: CASSLGPRGRGNTIYF
CDR3 DNA: TGTGCCAGCAGCTTAGGACCCAGGGGGCGAGGAAACACCATATATTTT

D gene: TRBD1
clone size: .
J gene: TRBJ1-1
V gene: TRBV18
CDR3 protein: CASSPGTGGTEAFF
CDR3 DNA: TGTGCCAGCTCACCGGGGACAGGGGGCACTGAAGCTTTCTTT

D gene: TRBD1
clone size: .
J gene: TRBJ2-5
V gene: TRBV4-1
CDR3 protein: CASSRGTGGETQYF
CDR3 DNA: TGCGCCAGCAGCCGGGGGACAGGGGGAGAGACCCAGTACTTC

D gene: .
clone size: .
J gene: TRBJ2-3
V gene: TRBV27
CDR3 protein: CASSHRPGTQYF
CDR3 DNA: TGTGCCAGCAGTCATAGGCCGGGGACGCAGTATTTT

D gene: .
clone size: .
J gene: TRBJ1-4
V gene: TRBV11-2
CDR3 protein: CASSLQGGFNEKLFF
CDR3 DNA: TGTGCCAGCAGCTTACAGGGCGGTTTTAATGAAAAACTGTTTTTT

D gene: TRBD2
clone size: .
J gene: TRBJ2-3
V gene: TRBV11-2
CDR3 protein: CASRPSGVGRADTQYF
CDR3 DNA: TGTGCCAGCAGACCTAGCGGGGTCGGTAGGGCAGATACGCAGTATTTT

D gene: TRBD2
clone size: .
J gene: TRBJ2-1
V gene: TRBV12-3/TRBV12-4
CDR3 protein: CASSGGVNEQFF
CDR3 DNA: TGTGCCAGCAGCGGGGGGGTCAATGAGCAGTTCTTC

D gene: .
clone size: .
J gene: TRBJ1-5
V gene: TRBV28
CDR3 protein: CASSLLTANQPQHF
CDR3 DNA: TGTGCCAGCAGTTTGTTGACAGCCAATCAGCCCCAGCATTTT

D gene: .
clone size: .
J gene: TRBJ1-1
V gene: TRBV28
CDR3 protein: CASSLGGDLGEAFF
CDR3 DNA: TGTGCCAGCAGTTTGGGGGGGGATTTGGGTGAAGCTTTCTTT

D gene: .
clone size: .
J gene: TRBJ1-4
V gene: TRBV3-1/TRBV3-2
CDR3 protein: CASSQVAGWGNEKLFF
CDR3 DNA: TGTGCCAGCAGCCAAGTAGCGGGTTGGGGAAATGAAAAACTGTTTTTT

D gene: .
clone size: .
J gene: TRBJ1-1
V gene: TRBV23-1
CDR3 protein: CASAGGALNTEAFF
CDR3 DNA: TGCGCCAGCGCCGGAGGGGCGCTGAACACTGAAGCTTTCTTT

D gene: TRBD1
clone size: .
J gene: TRBJ2-4
V gene: TRBV11-2
CDR3 protein: CASSHRQGVNIQYF
CDR3 DNA: TGTGCCAGCAGTCACCGACAGGGCGTTAACATTCAGTACTTC

D gene: .
clone size: .
J gene: TRBJ1-2
V gene: TRBV5-5
CDR3 protein: CASSQRSKGRSYGYTF
CDR3 DNA: TGTGCCAGCAGCCAGCGAAGTAAGGGGCGTAGCTATGGCTACACCTTC

D gene: .
clone size: .
J gene: TRBJ2-1
V gene: TRBV21-1
CDR3 protein: CASSCRRERGANESSYNEQFF
CDR3 DNA: TGTGCCAGCAGCTGCCGGAGGGAGCGGGGGGCCAACGAGAGCTCCTACAATGAGCAGTTCTTC

D gene: TRBD2
clone size: .
J gene: TRBJ2-3
V gene: TRBV6-1
CDR3 protein: CASSEQRGGRDTQYF
CDR3 DNA: TGTGCCAGCAGTGAACAGCGGGGGGGCAGAGATACGCAGTATTTT

D gene: .
clone size: .
J gene: TRBJ1-5
V gene: TRBV18
CDR3 protein: CASSPPSQYSNQPQHF
CDR3 DNA: TGTGCCAGCTCACCACCTTCACAGTATAGCAATCAGCCCCAGCATTTT

D gene: TRBD1
clone size: few
J gene: TRBJ1-2
V gene: TRBV4-1
CDR3 protein: CASSQGQGARGYTF
CDR3 DNA: TGCGCCAGCAGCCAAGGACAGGGGGCGAGAGGCTACACCTTC

D gene: .
clone size: .
J gene: TRBJ1-5
V gene: TRBV2
CDR3 protein: CASNPRGQPQHF
CDR3 DNA: TGTGCCAGCAACCCCCGAGGCCAGCCCCAGCATTTT

D gene: TRBD1
clone size: .
J gene: TRBJ2-2
V gene: TRBV9
CDR3 protein: CASSAGGHPGELFF
CDR3 DNA: TGTGCCAGCAGCGCAGGGGGACACCCCGGGGAGCTGTTTTTT

D gene: TRBD2
clone size: .
J gene: TRBJ2-1
V gene: TRBV11-1
CDR3 protein: CASLIGGGYNEQFF
CDR3 DNA: TGTGCCAGCCTCATCGGGGGGGGCTACAATGAGCAGTTCTTC

D gene: .
clone size: .
J gene: TRBJ1-5
V gene: TRBV7-8
CDR3 protein: CASSPGRGHNSNQPQHF
CDR3 DNA: TGTGCCAGCAGCCCTGGTAGAGGGCACAATAGCAATCAGCCCCAGCATTTT

D gene: TRBD1
clone size: .
J gene: TRBJ1-5
V gene: TRBV6-5
CDR3 protein: CASQEGARQPQHF
CDR3 DNA: TGTGCCAGCCAGGAGGGGGCGAGGCAGCCCCAGCATTTT

D gene: .
clone size: .
J gene: TRBJ1-2
V gene: TRBV10-3
CDR3 protein: CAISETAYGYTF
CDR3 DNA: TGTGCCATCAGTGAGACAGCCTATGGCTACACCTTC

D gene: .
clone size: .
J gene: TRBJ1-3
V gene: TRBV18
CDR3 protein: CASSQPGHLSGNTIYF
CDR3 DNA: TGTGCCAGCTCACAACCGGGACATCTCTCTGGAAACACCATATATTTT

D gene: TRBD1
clone size: few
J gene: TRBJ1-6
V gene: TRBV7-2
CDR3 protein: CASSPRQGSSYNSPLHF
CDR3 DNA: TGTGCCAGCAGCCCCAGACAGGGGAGCTCCTATAATTCACCCCTCCACTTT

D gene: .
clone size: .
J gene: TRBJ1-1
V gene: TRBV19
CDR3 protein: CASGRTVEAFF
CDR3 DNA: TGTGCCAGTGGGCGGACAGTTGAAGCTTTCTTT

D gene: TRBD2
clone size: .
J gene: TRBJ2-2
V gene: TRBV7-9
CDR3 protein: CASSPRGGVTGELFF
CDR3 DNA: TGTGCCAGCAGCCCGCGGGGGGGTGTCACCGGGGAGCTGTTTTTT